This T cell receptor beta chain comes out of a study of T cells in Graves' hyperthyroidism and ophthalmopathy. Calling Graves' hyperthyroidism stable meant ophthalmopathy did not progress within 18 months. As for this clonotype: What it binds is not known. This may stem from a read error, because a much larger clone lies one nucleotide away.

General study points: Prediction of ophthalmopathy progression came a median roughly 6.7 months pre-onset. Researchers found most expanded thyroid clonotypes above 0.001 in blood as well. Using 13 V-J features, a model discriminated ophthalmopathy from stable hyperthyroidism.

TCR beta CDR3 region amplification was performed from RNA transcripts. HTBI primers were the set used in a first-round RT-PCR of the TCR CDR3. Each CDR3 protein gets one entry after TCRdb re-called the multiplex PCR reads with MiXCR. The sample contains about 420,000 distinct CDR3 sequences, roughly an eighth of which appear only once. Material: blood. The source is a woman aged 18-30 years with Graves' hyperthyroidism.

CDR3 sequence reads: CAWSVLDRAETQYF. In DNA form, the CDR3 reads TGTGCCTGGAGTGTACTAGACAGGGCGGAGACCCAGTACTTC. The chain employs TRBV30 and TRBJ2-5; TRBD1 agrees at 7 bases. The CDR3 runs 14 residues. V lost 0 bases, J lost 5 bases, and 6 bases stayed unmatched. Germline loops: CDR1 GTSNPN, CDR2 SVGIG (reference sequence). Supplemented by reference TRBV30 and TRBJ2-5, the full variable domain reads SQTIHQWPATLVQPVGSPLSLECTVEGTSNPNLYWYRQAAGRGLQLLFYSVGIGQISSEVPQNLSASRPQDRQFILSSKKLLLSDSGFYLCAWSVLDRAETQYFGPGTRLLVL.